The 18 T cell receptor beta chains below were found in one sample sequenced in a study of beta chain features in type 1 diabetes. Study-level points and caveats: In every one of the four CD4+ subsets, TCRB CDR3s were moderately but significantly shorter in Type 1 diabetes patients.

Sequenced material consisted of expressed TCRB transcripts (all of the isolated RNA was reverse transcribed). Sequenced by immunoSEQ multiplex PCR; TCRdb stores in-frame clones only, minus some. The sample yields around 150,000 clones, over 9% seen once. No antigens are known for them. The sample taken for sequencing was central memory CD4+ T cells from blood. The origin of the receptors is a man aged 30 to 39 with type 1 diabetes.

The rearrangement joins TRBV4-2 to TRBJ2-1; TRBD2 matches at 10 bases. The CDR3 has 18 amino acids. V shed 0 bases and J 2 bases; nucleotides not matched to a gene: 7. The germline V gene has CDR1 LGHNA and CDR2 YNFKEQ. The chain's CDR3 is CASSQDRASGSTYNEQFF. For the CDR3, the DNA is TGTGCCAGCAGCCAAGACAGGGCTAGCGGGAGCACCTACAATGAGCAGTTCTTC.

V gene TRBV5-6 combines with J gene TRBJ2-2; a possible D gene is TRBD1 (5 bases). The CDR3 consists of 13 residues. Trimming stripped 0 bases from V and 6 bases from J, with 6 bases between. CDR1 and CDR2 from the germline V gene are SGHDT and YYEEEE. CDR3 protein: CASSLVGAGELFF. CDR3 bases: TGTGCCAGCAGCTTGGTAGGGGCCGGGGAGCTGTTTTTT.

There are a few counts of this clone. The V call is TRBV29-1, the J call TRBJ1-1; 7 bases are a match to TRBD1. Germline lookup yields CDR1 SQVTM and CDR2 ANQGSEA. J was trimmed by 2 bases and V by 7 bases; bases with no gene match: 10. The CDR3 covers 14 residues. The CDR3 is CSALTGTVNTEAFF. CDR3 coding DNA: TGCAGCGCCCTGACCGGGACAGTAAACACTGAAGCTTTCTTT.

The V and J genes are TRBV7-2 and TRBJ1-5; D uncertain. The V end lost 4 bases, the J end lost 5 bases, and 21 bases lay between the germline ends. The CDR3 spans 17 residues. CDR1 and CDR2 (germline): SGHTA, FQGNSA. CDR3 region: CASSSSPGQVTDQPQHF. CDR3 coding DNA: TGTGCCAGCAGCTCTAGCCCAGGCCAGGTAACAGATCAGCCCCAGCATTTT.

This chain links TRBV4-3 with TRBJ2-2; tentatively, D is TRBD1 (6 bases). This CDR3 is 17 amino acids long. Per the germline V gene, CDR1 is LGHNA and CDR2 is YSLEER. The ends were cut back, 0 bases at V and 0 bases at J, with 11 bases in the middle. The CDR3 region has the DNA TGCGCCAGCAGCCAAGAACCGGGACATGCGAACACCGGGGAGCTGTTTTTT. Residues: CASSQEPGHANTGELFF.

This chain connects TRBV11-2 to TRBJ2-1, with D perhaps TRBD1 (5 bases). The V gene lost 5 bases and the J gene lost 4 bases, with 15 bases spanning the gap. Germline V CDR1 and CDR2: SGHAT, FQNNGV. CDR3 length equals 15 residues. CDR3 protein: CASSTPRVSYNEQFF. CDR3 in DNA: TGTGCCAGCAGCACCCCCAGGGTGTCGTACAATGAGCAGTTCTTC.

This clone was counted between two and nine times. CDR3 protein: CSVDGTDHEQYF. Here the CDR3 DNA reads TGCAGCGTTGATGGGACAGACCACGAGCAGTACTTC. The gene calls are TRBV29-1 and TRBJ2-7; 7 nucleotides align to TRBD1. This CDR3 has 12 amino acids. CDR1 is SQVTM, CDR2 ANQGSEA, per germline. The ends lost 3 bases at V and 5 bases at J; junction bases unmatched: 4.

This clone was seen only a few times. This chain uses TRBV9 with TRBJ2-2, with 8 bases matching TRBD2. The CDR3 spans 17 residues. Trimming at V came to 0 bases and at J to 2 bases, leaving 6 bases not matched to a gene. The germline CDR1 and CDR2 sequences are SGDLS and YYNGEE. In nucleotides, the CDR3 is TGTGCCAGCAGCGTAGTCAGCGGGAGAGGAAACACCGGGGAGCTGTTTTTT. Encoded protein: CASSVVSGRGNTGELFF.

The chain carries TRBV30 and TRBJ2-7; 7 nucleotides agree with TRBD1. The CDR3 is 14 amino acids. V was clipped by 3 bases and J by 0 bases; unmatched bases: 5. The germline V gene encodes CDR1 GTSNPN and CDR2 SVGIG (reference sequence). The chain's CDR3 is CAWSPGTVSYEQYF. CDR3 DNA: TGTGCCTGGAGCCCCGGGACAGTCTCCTACGAGCAGTACTTC.

CDR3 DNA sequence: TGTGCCAGCTCAACGACTAGCGGGAGGGAAGTTAATGAGCAGTTCTTC. It codes for CASSTTSGREVNEQFF. This chain uses TRBV18 with TRBJ2-1, with 14 bases aligning to TRBD2. The junction had 7 bases not matched to a gene; V was cut back by 5 bases and J by 7 bases. Germline V CDR1 and CDR2: KGHSH, LQKENI. This CDR3 has 16 amino acids.

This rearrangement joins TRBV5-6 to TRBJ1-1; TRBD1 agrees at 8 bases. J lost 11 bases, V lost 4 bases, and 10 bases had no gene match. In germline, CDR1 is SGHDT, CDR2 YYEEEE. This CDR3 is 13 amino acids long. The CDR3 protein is CASSRTGNRKAFF. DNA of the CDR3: TGTGCCAGCAGCCGGACAGGGAATCGTAAGGCTTTCTTT.

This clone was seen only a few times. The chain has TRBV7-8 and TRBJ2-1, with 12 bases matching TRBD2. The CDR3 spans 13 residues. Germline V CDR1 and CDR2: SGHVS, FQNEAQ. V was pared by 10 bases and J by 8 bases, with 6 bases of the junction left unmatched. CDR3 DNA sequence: TGTGCCACCAGACTAGCGGGAGCACATGAGCAGTTCTTC. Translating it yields CATRLAGAHEQFF.

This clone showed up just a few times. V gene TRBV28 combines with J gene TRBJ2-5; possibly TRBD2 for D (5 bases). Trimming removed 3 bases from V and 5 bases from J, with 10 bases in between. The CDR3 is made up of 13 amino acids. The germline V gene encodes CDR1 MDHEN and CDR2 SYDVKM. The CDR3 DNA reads TGTGCCAGCAGTTTGGTTAGCGCGGAGACCCAGTACTTC. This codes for CASSLVSAETQYF.

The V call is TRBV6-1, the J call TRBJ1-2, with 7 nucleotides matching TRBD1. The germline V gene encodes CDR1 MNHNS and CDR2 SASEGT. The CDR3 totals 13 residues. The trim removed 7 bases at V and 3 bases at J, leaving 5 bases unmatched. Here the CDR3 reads CASTQDRHYGYTF. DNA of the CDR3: TGTGCCAGCACCCAGGACAGGCACTATGGCTACACCTTC.

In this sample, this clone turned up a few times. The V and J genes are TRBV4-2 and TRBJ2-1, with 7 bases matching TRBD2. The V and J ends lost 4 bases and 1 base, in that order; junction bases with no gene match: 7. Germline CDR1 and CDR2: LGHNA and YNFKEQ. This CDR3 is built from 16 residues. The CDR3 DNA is TGTGCCAGCAGCCCCCAAAGCGGGGCTTCCTACAATGAGCAGTTCTTC. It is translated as CASSPQSGASYNEQFF.

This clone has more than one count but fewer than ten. CDR3 in DNA: TGTGCCAGCAGCCGCTATTCAGCGGACAATGAGCAGTTCTTC. This translates into CASSRYSADNEQFF. The rearrangement uses TRBV11-3 and TRBJ2-1; the D gene is possibly TRBD2 (5 bases). V dropped 5 bases and J dropped 5 bases, with 13 bases sitting between them. The germline CDR1 and CDR2 sequences are SGHNT and YENEEA. The CDR3 sequence is 14 residues long.

CDR3 bases: TGTGCCAGCAGCCCAAGGGACAGACCCTACGAGCAGTACTTC. It yields the protein CASSPRDRPYEQYF. The chain links TRBV28 to TRBJ2-7; 7 nucleotides match TRBD1. Germline V CDR1 and CDR2: MDHEN, SYDVKM. V lost 6 bases to trimming and J lost 2 bases; unmatched junction nucleotides: 7. The CDR3 has 14 residues.

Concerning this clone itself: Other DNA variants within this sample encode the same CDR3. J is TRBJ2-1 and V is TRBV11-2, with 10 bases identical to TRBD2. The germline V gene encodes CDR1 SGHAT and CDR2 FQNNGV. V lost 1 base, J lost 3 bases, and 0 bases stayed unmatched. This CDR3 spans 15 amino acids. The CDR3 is CASSLGTSGYNEQFF. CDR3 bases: TGTGCCAGCAGCTTAGGGACTAGCGGCTACAATGAGCAGTTCTTC. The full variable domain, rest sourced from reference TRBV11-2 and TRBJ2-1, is EAGVAQSPRYKIIEKRQSVAFWCNPISGHATLYWYQQILGQGPKLLIQFQNNGVVDDSQLPKDRFSAERLKGVDSTLKIQPAKLEDSAVYLCASSLGTSGYNEQFFGPGTRLTVL.